These 17 T cell receptor beta chains were all obtained from the same sample, sequenced in a study of T cell responses to AZD1222 COVID-19 vaccine. Assay: immunoSEQ multiplex PCR; the TCRdb copy retains only in-frame clones and omits some. The table has some 120,000 clones, about 89% seen once. Here the sequenced sample was peripheral blood, taken on day 0 of AZD1222 vaccination. Receptors were obtained from an adult in good health.

This clone was found a few times. This rearrangement joins TRBV29-1 to TRBJ1-5; 9 nucleotides line up with TRBD1. V lost 6 bases to trimming and J lost 4 bases; unmatched junction nucleotides: 7. CDR3 length: 14 amino acids. Germline CDR1 reads SQVTM; CDR2 reads ANQGSEA. CDR3 DNA: TGCAGCGTATCCGGGACAGGGTATAATCAGCCCCAGCATTTT. This codes for CSVSGTGYNQPQHF.

This chain joins TRBV6-6 and TRBJ2-7, with D perhaps TRBD1 (6 bases). V lost 5 bases to trimming and J lost 6 bases, with 17 bases between them. In germline, CDR1 is MNHNY, CDR2 SVGAGI (reference sequence). This CDR3 has 14 amino acids. The CDR3 protein is CASSTTGLSGEQYF. CDR3 bases: TGTGCCAGCAGTACCACAGGGCTCTCGGGCGAGCAGTACTTC.

The chain recombines TRBV9 with TRBJ1-1, with D possibly TRBD1 on 5 matching bases. The CDR3 is 14 residues long. CDR1 and CDR2 from the germline V gene are SGDLS and YYNGEE. The V gene lost 2 bases and the J gene lost 6 bases, with 14 bases spanning the gap. This chain's CDR3 is CASSVILGEAEAFF. The CDR3 bases are TGTGCCAGCAGCGTCATTCTGGGGGAAGCTGAAGCTTTCTTT.

Written as DNA, the CDR3 is TGTGCCAGTAGCCGGACAGGGGGCGCCGGGGGATATGAGCAGTTCTTC. This encodes CASSRTGGAGGYEQFF. The chain uses TRBV19 and TRBJ2-1, with 11 bases identical to TRBD1. The CDR3 runs to 16 residues. Losses at the gene ends were 6 bases for V and 8 bases for J; bases not matched to a gene: 12. Germline CDR1 LNHDA, CDR2 SQIVND (reference sequence).

This rearrangement joins TRBV14 to TRBJ1-5, with a weak D call TRBD1 (5 bases). This CDR3 contains 13 residues. Germline assignment: CDR1 SGHDN and CDR2 FVKESK. In DNA form, the CDR3 reads TGTTTCCTTGACAGATATAGCAATCAGCCCCAGCATTTT. It codes for CFLDRYSNQPQHF.

The rearrangement joins TRBV28 to TRBJ1-1; the match to TRBD1 covers 7 bases. CDR1 is MDHEN and CDR2 is SYDVKM in the germline V gene. The CDR3 sequence is 15 residues long. Trimming removed 2 bases from V and 4 bases from J; junction bases left unmatched: 7. CDR3 in DNA: TGTGCCAGCAGTTTAGGGACAGTTCTTCGCACTGAAGCTTTCTTT. Translation: CASSLGTVLRTEAFF.

With regard to this clone: Other DNA sequences in this sample translate to the same CDR3. The chain joins TRBV9 to TRBJ1-6; D gene uncertain. Germline loops: CDR1 SGDLS, CDR2 YYNGEE. Trimming cost V 0 bases and J 0 bases, with 4 bases left between them. The CDR3 is 15 residues long. CDR3 DNA sequence: TGTGCCAGCAGCGTAGGGAGCTCCTATAATTCACCCCTCCACTTT. It encodes CASSVGSSYNSPLHF.

The V call is TRBV19, the J call TRBJ2-7; 8 bases line up with TRBD2. The CDR3 sequence is 16 residues long. V dropped 2 bases and J dropped 4; count of bases not matched to a gene: 10. CDR1 and CDR2 (germline): LNHDA, SQIVND (reference sequence). Here the CDR3 reads CASSIFPLAGVYEQYF. DNA for the CDR3: TGTGCCAGTAGTATATTCCCCCTAGCGGGTGTATACGAGCAGTACTTC.

The chain joins TRBV7-2 to TRBJ1-1; D gene unclear. The CDR3 runs to 14 residues. CDR1 and CDR2 (germline): SGHTA, FQGNSA. The V end lost 5 bases, the J end lost 1 base, and 11 bases lay between the germline ends. DNA for the CDR3: TGTGCCAGCAGCCCTCGGACGGGGAACACTGAAGCTTTCTTT. Its translation: CASSPRTGNTEAFF.

The chain uses TRBV27 and TRBJ1-1; no reliable D call. Germline lookup yields CDR1 MNHEY and CDR2 SMNVEV (reference sequence). The CDR3 is 14 residues long. Deletions cut 0 bases from V and 1 base from J, with 6 bases between. CDR3 loop: CASSLSQANTEAFF. CDR3 coding DNA: TGTGCCAGCAGTTTATCTCAGGCGAACACTGAAGCTTTCTTT.

This chain connects TRBV5-5 to TRBJ2-7; TRBD2 agrees at 8 bases. The CDR3 length is 16 residues. Germline V gene sequence: CDR1 SGHKS, CDR2 YYEKEE (reference sequence). V lost 4 bases and J lost 4; bases outside the gene matches: 13. The CDR3 region has the DNA TGTGCCAGCAGCGTCGGACTAGCCTCGAACCCGTACGAGCAGTACTTC. It is translated as CASSVGLASNPYEQYF.

This sequence joins TRBV15 and TRBJ2-7, with TRBD1 matching 7 bases. V trimming: 1 base; J trimming: 2 bases; junction bases outside the gene matches: 2. Germline CDR1 is LNHNV and CDR2 is YYDKDF (reference sequence). This CDR3 spans 14 amino acids. The CDR3: CATSRVRGPYEQYF. The CDR3 DNA sequence: TGTGCCACCAGCAGAGTGAGGGGGCCCTACGAGCAGTACTTC.

The CDR3 reads CASSYSSVTSGRALQETQYF. CDR3 nucleotide sequence: TGTGCCAGCAGTTATAGTTCAGTCACTAGCGGGAGGGCCTTGCAAGAGACCCAGTACTTC. J is TRBJ2-5 and V is TRBV6-2 or TRBV6-3, with 13 bases matching TRBD2. The CDR3 sequence is 20 residues long. The V segment lost 3 bases and the J segment 2 bases; nucleotides outside the gene matches: 15. Germline V CDR1 and CDR2: MNHEY, SVGEGT.

The chain's CDR3 is CASSLGQANSPLHF. CDR3 DNA sequence: TGCGCCAGCAGCTTGGGTCAAGCGAATTCACCCCTCCACTTT. The chain links TRBV5-1 to TRBJ1-6; D unclear. CDR3 size: 14 residues. Germline CDR1 is SGHRS and CDR2 is YFSETQ. The V and J ends lost 0 bases and 7 bases respectively, with 8 bases between them.

This chain joins TRBV9 and TRBJ2-7; TRBD1 might be the D (6 bases). Germline V gives CDR1 SGDLS, CDR2 YYNGEE. There are 13 residues in the CDR3. V lost 0 bases and J 6 bases, leaving 10 bases between the germline ends. The CDR3 region is CASSVAGQLEQYF. The DNA of the CDR3 is TGTGCCAGCAGCGTAGCTGGACAGCTCGAGCAGTACTTC.

This chain connects TRBV2 to TRBJ2-7; 7 nucleotides agree with TRBD2. The CDR3 is made up of 15 amino acids. The J segment lost 2 bases and the V segment lost 9 bases, leaving 13 bases of the junction unmatched. From germline, CDR1 is SNHLY and CDR2 FYNNEI. The CDR3 loop reads CARSRGETRPYEQYF. The CDR3 DNA reads TGTGCCAGATCCCGGGGGGAGACCCGACCCTACGAGCAGTACTTC.

This rearrangement joins TRBV6-5 to TRBJ1-1; TRBD1 matches 7 bases. The CDR3 sequence is 14 residues long. The junction had 5 bases not matched to a gene; V was cut back by 4 bases and J by 3 bases. Germline V gives CDR1 MNHEY, CDR2 SVGAGI. The CDR3 DNA is TGTGCCAGCAGTTGGACAGGTCGAGACACTGAAGCTTTCTTT. Translation: CASSWTGRDTEAFF.